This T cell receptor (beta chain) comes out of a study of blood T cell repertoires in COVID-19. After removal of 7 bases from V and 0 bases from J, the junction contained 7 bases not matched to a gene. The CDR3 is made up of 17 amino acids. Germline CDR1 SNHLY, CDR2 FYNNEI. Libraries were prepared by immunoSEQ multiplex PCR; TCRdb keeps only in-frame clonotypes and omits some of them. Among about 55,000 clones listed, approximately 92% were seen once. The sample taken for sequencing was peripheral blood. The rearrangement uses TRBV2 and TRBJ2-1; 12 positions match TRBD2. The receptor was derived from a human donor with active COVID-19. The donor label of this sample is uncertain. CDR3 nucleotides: TGTGCCAGCACCATGACTAGCGGGAGTGTCTCCTACAATGAGCAGTTCTTC. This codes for CASTMTSGSVSYNEQFF.